This TCR beta chain was identified in a study of patients with pleural tuberculosis. One entry per CDR3 protein results from TCRdb running MiXCR on the reads. The data show 29,000 or so distinct CDR3 sequences, over 15% seen once. Ten or more counts support this clonotype. The sequenced material came from peripheral blood. The receptor's source is a human donor with pleural tuberculosis.

The CDR3 here is CASSPGLGHSYEQYF. The CDR3 nucleotides are TGTGCCAGCAGCCCCGGACTAGGTCATTCCTACGAGCAGTACTTC. The chain links TRBV3-1 to TRBJ2-7; 7 bases map to TRBD2. Germline loops: CDR1 LGHDT, CDR2 YNNKEL (reference sequence). CDR3 length equals 15 residues. V was pared by 4 bases and J by 1 base, with 7 bases of the junction left unmatched.